Listed here is a single T cell receptor (beta chain). It lacks a known antigen. The sample holds no much larger clone one base away, and base qualities are not on file. The sample is drawn from a study of blood T cell repertoires in COVID-19 (dated by TCRdb to between 2020 and 2021). A note on the overall study: The collaborator samples originated in the United States, Italy and Spain and spanned the acute and convalescent phases of COVID-19. The sample metadata nearly always contained a de-identified subject ID, COVID-19 status, age in years and sex. Where available, HLA class I and class II types were taken from metadata supplied by the sample provider and were not determined by assay-based typing. The samples were drawn from the first 160 participants of the ongoing ImmuneRACE study and from 950 to 1,500 subjects provided by 6 global collaborators. The repertoires were released in a freely available public database meant as a resource for research on the immune response to SARS-CoV-2. The prospective study material was composed of cDNA or gDNA derived from T cells, B-cell-depleted T cells, or PBMCs. Subjects who had been exposed to COVID-19, were actively infected with it, or had recovered from it provided the deeply sampled blood TCRbeta repertoires that made up the dataset. The study at large found these results: How much clinical and demographic metadata was included differed by source and by participant, and the metadata was provided uncurated.

The immunoSEQ Assay, a bias-controlled multiplex PCR, was used to amplify TCRbeta CDR3 regions from genomic DNA. The published analysis was carried out like this. The number of nucleated cells in each sample was estimated by amplification of reference gene primers within the assay. Sequence reads were collapsed and filtered to measure the absolute abundance of every unique TCRbeta CDR3 rearrangement. For each sample, productive Simpson clonality was calculated as the square root of Simpson's diversity index over productive rearrangements. The immuneACCESS repertoire file appears here via TCRdb, limited to in-frame rearrangements. These files lack a portion of the clones; in checked studies, under half of the deficit traces to unresolved V genes, and the cause of the others is not known. D and trimming were read from the DNA, whereas the V and J calls and clone size are those reported in that table. Across this sample there are fewer than 500,000 clones, with about nine tenths seen only once. The ten largest make up roughly 0.72% of the sample.

Enrolling through a virtual design, the prospective study's participants ranged in age from about 18 to 100 years and lived across roughly 23 United States geographic areas. To assign participants to cohorts, the prospective study relied on clinical history that participants themselves reported in a screening survey and a study questionnaire. For ImmuneRACE Cohort 3, a participant was defined as recovered based on two consecutive negative NP/OP PCR tests, clearance by a healthcare professional, or resolution of symptoms. In the prospective study, mobile phlebotomists collected whole blood, serum and a nasopharyngeal or oropharyngeal swab from each participant. Additional blood draws and questionnaires over an approximately two-month period could optionally be provided by prospective study participants. Before DNA extraction, prospective study blood samples were shipped either frozen or at room temperature.

The sequencing input was PBMCs or T cells enriched from blood (not recorded which). This TCR derives from a woman younger than 35 who had recovered from COVID-19.

The CDR3 region: CASSPLRQGISNEQFF. The nucleotides are TGTGCCAGTAGTCCTCTTCGACAGGGTATCAGCAATGAGCAGTTCTTC. Recombination linked TRBV19 to TRBJ2-1, with 7 bases in between that match TRBD1. The CDR3 spans 16 residues, from the cysteine through the phenylalanine. Only the CDR3 DNA stays, 48 bases, in frame from base 1. From the germline V gene (reference sequence), CDR1 is LNHDA and CDR2 is SQIVND. After removal of 5 bases from V and 6 bases from J, the junction retains 13 bases not matched to a gene.